These 29 T cell receptor beta chains share one sample of origin, sequenced in a study of post-analysis software for immune sequencing data. Study-wide results and limits: In patients, a few TRBV segments were more frequent than in controls, with TRBV5-6, TRBV5-1 and TRBV20-1 among them.

cDNA libraries of TCR beta carried unique molecular identifiers. TCRdb recomputed calls from the PCR reads with MiXCR, one row per CDR3 protein. The sample holds about 620,000 distinct CDR3 sequences; roughly two fifths are singletons and the top ten take about 1.5%. Which antigens these TCRs recognize remains unknown. Sequencing was performed on blood. Source of these receptors: a girl under 18 with multiple sclerosis.

This clonotype was seen a handful of times. This CDR3 is CSASSTDNQETQYF. The CDR3 bases are TGCAGTGCTAGCAGTACGGACAACCAAGAGACCCAGTACTTC. The chain links TRBV20-1 to TRBJ2-5, with D perhaps matching TRBD1 (5 bases). Trimming took off 3 bases at V and 0 bases at J, with 11 bases between the two ends. This CDR3 is built from 14 residues. Germline-derived CDR1 and CDR2 are DFQATT and SNEGSKA (reference sequence).

The V gene is TRBV27, the J gene TRBJ2-5, with D possibly being TRBD1 (6 bases). The CDR3 has 14 amino acids. V lost 4 bases and J lost 11, with 20 bases in between. Germline CDR1 MNHEY, CDR2 SMNVEV (reference sequence). The CDR3 DNA sequence: TGTGCCAGCAGTTCGACAGGAGTTACCTTGTGGCAGTACTTC. As protein: CASSSTGVTLWQYF.

This chain uses TRBV6-1 with TRBJ2-2; D is ambiguous. The CDR3 totals 17 residues. Trimming took 6 bases from V and 0 from J, leaving 17 bases between them. Germline V gene data show CDR1 as MNHNS and CDR2 as SASEGT. The CDR3 here is CASRGRALGSNTGELFF. The CDR3 nucleotides are TGTGCCAGCAGGGGCCGAGCGTTGGGGTCGAACACCGGGGAGCTGTTTTTT.

The genes are TRBV29-1 and TRBJ1-2; D is undetermined. Trimming took 8 bases from V and 0 from J, leaving 10 bases between them. Germline CDR1 and CDR2: SQVTM and ANQGSEA. CDR3 length equals 12 residues. CDR3 DNA: TGCAGCACGACGCATACTAACTATGGCTACACCTTC. Amino acid sequence: CSTTHTNYGYTF.

The gene calls are TRBV11-2 and TRBJ2-7; 10 bases map to TRBD2. This CDR3 region has 16 residues. Germline-derived CDR1 and CDR2 are SGHAT and FQNNGV. The V gene end was trimmed by 5 bases and the J gene end by 0 bases; junction bases not matched to a gene: 7. The CDR3 sequence: CASSGRQREGSYEQYF. The CDR3 coding sequence is TGTGCCAGCAGCGGACGGCAGCGGGAGGGCTCCTACGAGCAGTACTTC. The variable domain in full, with the rest retrieved from reference TRBV11-2 and TRBJ2-7, is EAGVAQSPRYKIIEKRQSVAFWCNPISGHATLYWYQQILGQGPKLLIQFQNNGVVDDSQLPKDRFSAERLKGVDSTLKIQPAKLEDSAVYLCASSGRQREGSYEQYFGPGTRLTVT.

The J gene is TRBJ2-1, the V gene TRBV25-1; 7 bases fit TRBD2. Per germline, CDR1 MGHDK and CDR2 SYGVNS. CDR3 size: 15 residues. The trim removed 1 base at V and 8 bases at J, leaving 8 bases unmatched. The CDR3 DNA sequence: TGTGCCAGCAGTGAATTGGGCGGGAGAGTCTATGAGCAGTTCTTC. Amino acid sequence: CASSELGGRVYEQFF.

The chain joins TRBV15 to TRBJ2-3; the match to TRBD1 covers 7 bases. Looked up from germline, CDR1 is LNHNV and CDR2 is YYDKDF (reference sequence). The V segment lost 0 bases and the J segment 2 bases; nucleotides outside the gene matches: 8. The CDR3 totals 17 residues. CDR3 amino acids: CATSRDHRGGHTDTQYF. Written as DNA, the CDR3 is TGTGCCACCAGCAGAGATCATCGAGGGGGCCACACAGATACGCAGTATTTT.

The V call is TRBV5-1, the J call TRBJ1-2, with 10 bases fitting TRBD1. The ends lost 3 bases at V and 10 bases at J; junction bases unmatched: 12. CDR3 length: 15 residues. Germline V gene sequence: CDR1 SGHRS, CDR2 YFSETQ. The CDR3 region is CASSSLTGTGAIYTF. The CDR3 region has the DNA TGCGCCAGCAGCTCGTTAACCGGGACAGGGGCGATCTACACCTTC.

J is TRBJ1-2 and V is TRBV20-1, with 7 bases fitting TRBD1. Trimming removed 1 base from V and 5 bases from J; junction bases left unmatched: 7. The length of the CDR3 is 14 residues. Germline-derived CDR1 and CDR2 are DFQATT and SNEGSKA (reference sequence). CDR3 region: CSARGDSAEYGYTF. The DNA for the CDR3 is TGCAGTGCTAGAGGGGACAGCGCGGAGTATGGCTACACCTTC.

The chain couples TRBV7-6 to TRBJ1-5; D is uncertain. Germline CDR1 SGHVS, CDR2 FNYEAQ. The CDR3 length is 14 residues. The ends were cut back, 1 base at V and 3 bases at J, with 7 bases in the middle. CDR3 nucleotide sequence: TGTGCCAGCAGCTTAGGGCCTTTCAATCAGCCCCAGCATTTT. As protein: CASSLGPFNQPQHF.

In this sample, this clonotype turned up a few times. The chain couples TRBV29-1 to TRBJ2-5, with 13 bases lining up with TRBD2. Trimming cost V 4 bases and J 4 bases; bases outside gene matches: 3. Germline V lookup: CDR1 SQVTM, CDR2 ANQGSEA. CDR3 size: 14 residues. CDR3 sequence: CSVAGLAGAETQYF. Here the CDR3 DNA reads TGCAGCGTTGCTGGACTAGCGGGAGCAGAGACCCAGTACTTC.

There are a few counts of this clonotype. The J gene is TRBJ2-1, the V gene TRBV5-6; perhaps TRBD2 as D (6 bases). Trimming left V 4 bases short and J 9 bases short, with 14 bases between. Germline CDR1 and CDR2: SGHDT and YYEEEE. This CDR3 is built from 13 residues. CDR3 bases: TGTGCCAGCAGCCCCCCTAGCGCAGCTGAGCAGTTCTTC. It translates to CASSPPSAAEQFF.

The V call is TRBV7-2, the J call TRBJ2-1; perhaps TRBD1 as D (6 bases). Trimming took off 4 bases at V and 7 bases at J, with 17 bases between the two ends. Germline loops: CDR1 SGHTA, CDR2 FQGNSA. The CDR3 is 15 residues long. The CDR3 sequence is CASSSRDIGQNEQFF. In DNA, the CDR3 is TGTGCCAGCAGCTCTAGGGACATCGGGCAAAATGAGCAGTTCTTC.

The V call is TRBV20-1, the J call TRBJ2-5; the D is unclear. Trimming shortened V by 5 bases and J by 5 bases, and 6 bases separated the two germline ends. Germline V lookup: CDR1 DFQATT, CDR2 SNEGSKA (reference sequence). The CDR3 has 10 amino acids. In DNA, the CDR3 is TGCAGTGCTGACGGCGAGACCCAGTACTTC. This translates into CSADGETQYF.

This clonotype has more than one count but fewer than ten. The chain uses TRBV5-1 and TRBJ1-5; TRBD1 is a possible D gene (5 bases). Germline V CDR1 and CDR2: SGHRS, YFSETQ. The ends were cut back, 4 bases at V and 2 bases at J, with 13 bases in the middle. The CDR3 totals 15 residues. The CDR3 sequence is CASSRDGNGNQPQHF. The DNA of the CDR3 is TGCGCCAGCAGCCGGGACGGGAATGGCAATCAGCCCCAGCATTTT.

Concerning this clonotype itself: This clone may be a read error of a much larger clone one base away. V usage is TRBV6-1 and J usage is TRBJ2-1; D may be TRBD2 (6 bases). With 3 bases removed from V and 0 bases from J, the gap between germline ends came to 9 bases. This CDR3 has 15 amino acids. CDR1 is MNHNS, CDR2 SASEGT, per germline. CDR3 sequence (DNA): TGTGCCAGCAGTGATGAAGCGGGCTCCTACAATGAGCAGTTCTTC. Translated, it gives CASSDEAGSYNEQFF.

This clonotype has a handful of counts. J is TRBJ2-1 and V is TRBV12-3 or TRBV12-4; 13 bases align to TRBD2. The CDR3 length is 17 residues. V lost 5 bases, J lost 2 bases, and 6 bases stayed unmatched. The CDR3 loop is CASSQRLAGGTYNEQFF. The CDR3 coding sequence is TGTGCCAGCAGTCAAAGACTAGCGGGAGGCACCTACAATGAGCAGTTCTTC.

Concerning this clonotype: Sequence at one end of the junction differs from germline and may be a read error. The rearrangement joins TRBV12-3 or TRBV12-4 to TRBJ2-1, with 11 bases that match TRBD2. CDR3 size: 16 residues. The CDR3: CASSLGTSGLANEQFF. As DNA, the CDR3 is TGTGCCAGCAGCTTAGGGACTAGCGGCCTGGCCAATGAGCAGTTCTTC.

The table lists this clonotype with a few counts. This chain connects TRBV7-2 to TRBJ2-3, with 7 positions matching TRBD2. Germline V CDR1 and CDR2: SGHTA, FQGNSA. There are 17 residues in the CDR3. Losses at the gene ends were 0 bases for V and 4 bases for J; bases not matched to a gene: 10. CDR3 region: CASSLAGPGGPADTQYF. The CDR3 region has the DNA TGTGCCAGCAGCTTAGCTGGTCCGGGGGGTCCCGCAGATACGCAGTATTTT.

The V call is TRBV12-3 or TRBV12-4, the J call TRBJ1-2; perhaps TRBD1 as D (5 bases). V was trimmed by 5 bases and J by 6 bases, leaving 13 bases between them. The CDR3 runs 13 residues. The CDR3, as DNA: TGTGCCAGCAGTCCCTCAGGGAGAAATGGCTACACCTTC. Translating it yields CASSPSGRNGYTF.

This clonotype came up a few times. The chain links TRBV5-5 to TRBJ2-1; D ambiguous. The CDR3 has 15 amino acids. Germline CDR1 is SGHKS and CDR2 is YYEKEE (reference sequence). V was cut by 1 base and J by 0 bases, with 8 bases left in between. DNA of the CDR3: TGTGCCAGCAGCTTGTTGGCGAGCTCCTACAATGAGCAGTTCTTC. Its translation is CASSLLASSYNEQFF.

Turning to this clonotype: A read error may explain this, as a much larger clone is one base away. The CDR3 is CCVEATGSYNEQFF. The CDR3 region has the DNA TGCTGCGTTGAAGCCACGGGCTCCTACAATGAGCAGTTCTTC. The rearrangement uses TRBV29-1 and TRBJ2-1, with D hard to call. The CDR3 length is 14 residues. The germline gives CDR1 SQVTM, CDR2 ANQGSEA.

This clonotype was seen only a few times. The chain recombines TRBV10-3 with TRBJ2-6, with D uncertain. The germline V gene encodes CDR1 ENHRY and CDR2 SYGVKD. Deletions cut 0 bases from V and 4 bases from J, with 7 bases between. The CDR3 is 15 amino acids. This chain's CDR3 is CAISESAWGANVLTF. Here the CDR3 DNA reads TGTGCCATCAGTGAGTCGGCTTGGGGGGCCAACGTCCTGACTTTC.

This chain connects TRBV5-6 to TRBJ1-1; D is unclear. Per the germline V gene, CDR1 is SGHDT and CDR2 is YYEEEE. This CDR3 is 12 amino acids long. Trimming removed 4 bases at V and 6 bases at J, with 10 bases between. CDR3 in amino acids: CASSPGTPEAFF. The CDR3 DNA sequence: TGTGCCAGCAGCCCGGGAACCCCTGAAGCTTTCTTT.

On this clonotype: A read error may account for a junction end that differs from germline. The V gene is TRBV24-1, the J gene TRBJ1-2; D is perhaps TRBD1 (5 bases). Germline loops: CDR1 KGHDR, CDR2 SFDVKD. The CDR3 has 14 residues. The CDR3 loop is CATSDGASGGTYTF. The CDR3 DNA sequence: TGCGCCACCAGTGATGGGGCCTCTGGCGGGACCTACACCTTC.

J is TRBJ2-5 and V is TRBV15; no firm D call. The V gene lost 0 bases and the J gene lost 1 base, with 9 bases spanning the gap. The CDR3 has 15 amino acids. Germline V gene sequence: CDR1 LNHNV, CDR2 YYDKDF (reference sequence). The CDR3 spells CATSRERRSQETQYF. The CDR3 bases are TGTGCCACCAGCAGAGAACGAAGGTCCCAAGAGACCCAGTACTTC.

This clonotype occurred a few times. V gene TRBV10-3 combines with J gene TRBJ2-3, with TRBD1 as a possible D gene (5 bases). The germline CDR1 and CDR2 sequences are ENHRY and SYGVKD. The CDR3 is made up of 15 amino acids. Trimming pared 6 bases from V and 2 bases from J, leaving 15 bases between. The CDR3 loop reads CAISPGKGVTDTQYF. The CDR3 DNA follows: TGTGCCATCAGCCCAGGGAAAGGAGTCACAGATACGCAGTATTTT.

Only a few counts were recorded for this clonotype. V and J are TRBV11-3 and TRBJ2-5; D perhaps matches TRBD2 (6 bases). From germline, CDR1 is SGHNT and CDR2 YENEEA. V was cut by 5 bases and J by 2 bases, with 15 bases left in between. The CDR3 consists of 15 residues. The CDR3 nucleotides are TGTGCCAGCAGCATAGGCCGGGACTTGCAAGAGACCCAGTACTTC. Translated: CASSIGRDLQETQYF.

The chain combines TRBV20-1 with TRBJ2-7; 8 bases are a match to TRBD2. Germline V gene data show CDR1 as DFQATT and CDR2 as SNEGSKA (reference sequence). Trimming at V came to 3 bases and at J to 2 bases, leaving 12 bases not matched to a gene. The CDR3 spans 16 residues. The CDR3, as DNA: TGCAGTGCTAGCCAACTCTACGGGGGGGGGACCTACGAGCAGTACTTC. Its protein product is CSASQLYGGGTYEQYF.